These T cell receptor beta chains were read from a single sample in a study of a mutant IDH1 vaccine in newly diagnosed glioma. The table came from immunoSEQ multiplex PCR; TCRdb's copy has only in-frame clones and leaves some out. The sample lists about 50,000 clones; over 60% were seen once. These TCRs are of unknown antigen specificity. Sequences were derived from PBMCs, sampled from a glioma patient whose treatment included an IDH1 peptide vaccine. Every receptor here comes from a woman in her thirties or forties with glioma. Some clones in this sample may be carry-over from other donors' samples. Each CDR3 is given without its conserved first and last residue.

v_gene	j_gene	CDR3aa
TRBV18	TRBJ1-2	ASSPGTASYGYT
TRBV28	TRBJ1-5	ASRESSNQPQH
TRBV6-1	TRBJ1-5	ASSVGKPQH
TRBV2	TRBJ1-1	ASSEQPIMNTEAF
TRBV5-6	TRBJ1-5	ASSSGQGGQPQH
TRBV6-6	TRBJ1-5	ASSYTGMGRNQPQH
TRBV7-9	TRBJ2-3	ASSLGPRGGNTQY
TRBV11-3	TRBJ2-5	ASSLDVRVQETQY
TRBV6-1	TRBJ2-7	ASRGTSGGPYEQY
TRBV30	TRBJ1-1	AWGDRDTEAF
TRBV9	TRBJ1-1	ASSPQGATEAF
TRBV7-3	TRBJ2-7	ASSFGTHEQY
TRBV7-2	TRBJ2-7	ASSSPGAKTYEQY
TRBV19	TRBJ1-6	ASSEGARNSPLH
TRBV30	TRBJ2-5	AWQAGTQETQY
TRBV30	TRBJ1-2	AWIGRGPYGYT
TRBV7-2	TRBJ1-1	ASSRDNLRTEAF
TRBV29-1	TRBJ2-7	SVDVRDTYSYEQY
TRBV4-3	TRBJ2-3	ASSQYRDTDTQY
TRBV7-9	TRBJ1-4	ASSSRDRGEKLF